What follows describes a single TCR beta chain. Its antigen is currently unknown. The study ran its PCR with 60 Vbeta and 13 Jbeta primers. Produced via immunoSEQ multiplex PCR; TCRdb's table is partial and in-frame only. The data contain just under 95,000 clones, roughly 77% of them singletons. These data come from a study of cytomegalovirus exposure and HLA in healthy donors. The study's findings and limits: Usually a TCR sequence was rare, but some public TCRs were found in many donors. Highly shared sequence variants in one cluster were likely a sequencing artifact. By HLA locus, TCR association rates varied in a later analysis, with DRB1 showing the most and HLA-C the fewest.

The sequence was obtained from a human donor in good health. The sequencing input was PBMCs.

The DNA of the CDR3 is TGTGCCAGCACCGCCCTGGACTGGAACACTGAAGCTTTCTTT. It is translated as CASTALDWNTEAFF. This rearrangement joins TRBV9 to TRBJ1-1; unclear D gene. In germline, CDR1 is SGDLS, CDR2 YYNGEE. The V gene lost 6 bases and the J gene lost 1 base, with 13 bases spanning the gap. The CDR3 is made up of 14 amino acids. The full variable domain, with the rest looked up from reference TRBV9 and TRBJ1-1, is DSGVTQTPKHLITATGQRVTLRCSPRSGDLSVYWYQQSLDQGLQFLIQYYNGEERAKGNILERFSAQQFPDLHSELNLSSLELGDSALYFCASTALDWNTEAFFGQGTRLTVV.